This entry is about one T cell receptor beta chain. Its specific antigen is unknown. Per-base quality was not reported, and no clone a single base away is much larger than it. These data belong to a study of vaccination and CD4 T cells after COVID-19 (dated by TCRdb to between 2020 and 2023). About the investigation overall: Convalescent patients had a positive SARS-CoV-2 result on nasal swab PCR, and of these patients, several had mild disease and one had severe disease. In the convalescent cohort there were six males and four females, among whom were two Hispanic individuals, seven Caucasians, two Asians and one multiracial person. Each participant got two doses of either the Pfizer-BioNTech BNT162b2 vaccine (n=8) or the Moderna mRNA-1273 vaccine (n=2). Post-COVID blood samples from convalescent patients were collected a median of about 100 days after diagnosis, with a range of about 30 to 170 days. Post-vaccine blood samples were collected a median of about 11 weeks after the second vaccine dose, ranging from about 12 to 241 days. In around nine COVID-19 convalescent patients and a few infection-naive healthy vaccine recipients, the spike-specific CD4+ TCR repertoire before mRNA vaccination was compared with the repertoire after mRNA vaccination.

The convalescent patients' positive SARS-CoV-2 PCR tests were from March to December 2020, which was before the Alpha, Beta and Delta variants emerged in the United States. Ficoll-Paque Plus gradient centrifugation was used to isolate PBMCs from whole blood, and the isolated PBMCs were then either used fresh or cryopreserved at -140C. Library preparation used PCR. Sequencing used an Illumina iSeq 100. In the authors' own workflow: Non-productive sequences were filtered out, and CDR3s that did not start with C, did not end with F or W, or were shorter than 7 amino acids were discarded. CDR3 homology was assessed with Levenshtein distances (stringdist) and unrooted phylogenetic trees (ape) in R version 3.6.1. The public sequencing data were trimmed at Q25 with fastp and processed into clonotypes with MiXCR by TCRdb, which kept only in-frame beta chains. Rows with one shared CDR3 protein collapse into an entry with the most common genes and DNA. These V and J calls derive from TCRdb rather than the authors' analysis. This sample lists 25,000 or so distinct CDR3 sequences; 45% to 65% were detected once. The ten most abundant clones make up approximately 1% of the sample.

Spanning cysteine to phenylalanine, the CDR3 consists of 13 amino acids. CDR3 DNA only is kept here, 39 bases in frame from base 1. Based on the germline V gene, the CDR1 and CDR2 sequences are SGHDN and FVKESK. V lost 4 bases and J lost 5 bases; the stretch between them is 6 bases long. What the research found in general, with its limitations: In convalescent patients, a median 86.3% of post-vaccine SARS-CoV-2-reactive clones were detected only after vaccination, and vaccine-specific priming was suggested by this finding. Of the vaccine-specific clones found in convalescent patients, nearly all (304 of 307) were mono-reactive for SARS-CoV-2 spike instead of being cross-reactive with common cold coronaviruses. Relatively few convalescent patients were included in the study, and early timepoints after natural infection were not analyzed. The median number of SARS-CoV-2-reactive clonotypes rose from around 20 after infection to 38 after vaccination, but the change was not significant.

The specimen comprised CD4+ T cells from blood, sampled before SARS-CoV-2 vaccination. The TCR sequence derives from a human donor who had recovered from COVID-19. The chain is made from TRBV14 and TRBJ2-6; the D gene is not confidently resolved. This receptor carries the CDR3 CASSPVRANVLTF. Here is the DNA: TGTGCCAGCAGCCCGGTGCGGGCCAACGTCCTGACTTTC. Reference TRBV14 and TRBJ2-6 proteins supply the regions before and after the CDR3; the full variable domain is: EAGVTQFPSHSVIEKGQTVTLRCDPISGHDNLYWYRRVMGKEIKFLLHFVKESKQDESGMPNNRFLAERTGGTYSTLKVQPAELEDSGVYFCASSPVRANVLTFGAGSRLTVL.